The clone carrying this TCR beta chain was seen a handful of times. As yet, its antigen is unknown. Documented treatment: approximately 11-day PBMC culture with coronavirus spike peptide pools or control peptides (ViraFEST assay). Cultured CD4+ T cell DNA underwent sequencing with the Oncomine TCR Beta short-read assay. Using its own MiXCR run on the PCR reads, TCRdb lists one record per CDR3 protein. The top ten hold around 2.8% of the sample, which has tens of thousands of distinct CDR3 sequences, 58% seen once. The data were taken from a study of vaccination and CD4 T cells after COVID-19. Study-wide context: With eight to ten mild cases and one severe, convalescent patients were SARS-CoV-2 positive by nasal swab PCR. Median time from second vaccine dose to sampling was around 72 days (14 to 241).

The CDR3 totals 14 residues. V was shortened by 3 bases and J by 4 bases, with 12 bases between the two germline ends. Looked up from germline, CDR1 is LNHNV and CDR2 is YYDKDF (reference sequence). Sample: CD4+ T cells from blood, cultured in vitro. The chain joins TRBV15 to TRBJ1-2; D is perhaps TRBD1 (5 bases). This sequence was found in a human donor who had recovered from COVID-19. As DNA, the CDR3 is TGTGCCACCAGCAGCGCGGGACGGCCCTATGGCTACACCTTC. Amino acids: CATSSAGRPYGYTF.